The sequence of this TCR beta chain was determined in a study of blood T cell repertoires in COVID-19. Study-wide background: Samples came from the United States, Italy and Spain, spanning acute and convalescent COVID-19. PBMCs, B-cell-depleted T cells, or T cells provided the cDNA or gDNA that made up the material.

Trimming cost V 6 bases and J 3 bases, with 8 bases left between them. This CDR3 is built from 12 residues. The V gene's germline CDR1 is WSHSY and CDR2 SAAADI. Original methodology: From reference gene primer amplification, estimates of nucleated cell counts were derived. Data came from immunoSEQ multiplex PCR; TCRdb stores just in-frame clones and leaves some out. D and trimming come from the DNA, and the V and J calls and clone size come from that table. The sample consists of tens of thousands of clones, about 80% of them appearing once. This clonotype was obtained from a woman between 55 and 75 years old with acute or convalescent COVID-19. The J gene is TRBJ1-1, the V gene TRBV10-2, with D tentatively TRBD1 (5 bases). The specimen was peripheral blood. The CDR3 region has the DNA TGCGCCAGCAGGGAGGGGCACACTGAAGCTTTCTTT. It translates to CASREGHTEAFF.